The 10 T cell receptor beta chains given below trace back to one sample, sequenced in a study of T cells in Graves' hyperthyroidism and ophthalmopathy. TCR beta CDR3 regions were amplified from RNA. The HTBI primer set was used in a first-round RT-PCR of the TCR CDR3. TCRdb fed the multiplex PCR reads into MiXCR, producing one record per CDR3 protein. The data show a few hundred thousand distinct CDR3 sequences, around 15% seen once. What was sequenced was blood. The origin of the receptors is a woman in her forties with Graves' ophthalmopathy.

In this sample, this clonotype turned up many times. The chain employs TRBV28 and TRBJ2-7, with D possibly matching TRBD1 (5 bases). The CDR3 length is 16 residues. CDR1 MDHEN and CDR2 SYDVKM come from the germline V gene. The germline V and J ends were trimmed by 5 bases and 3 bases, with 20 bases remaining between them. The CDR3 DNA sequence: TGTGCCAGCAGTACCCCACGACAGTGGCGAAACTACGAGCAGTACTTC. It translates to CASSTPRQWRNYEQYF.

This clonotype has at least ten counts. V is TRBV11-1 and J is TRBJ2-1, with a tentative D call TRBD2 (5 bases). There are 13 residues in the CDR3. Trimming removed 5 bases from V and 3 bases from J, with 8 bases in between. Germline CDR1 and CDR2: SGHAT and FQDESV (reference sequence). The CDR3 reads CASSRGLYNEQFF. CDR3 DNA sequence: TGTGCCAGCAGCCGCGGGCTCTACAATGAGCAGTTCTTC.

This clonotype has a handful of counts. In DNA form, the CDR3 reads TGTGCCAGCTCGCTGGATTTAGGGAACACTGAAGCTTTCTTT. This gives the protein CASSLDLGNTEAFF. The chain uses TRBV6-1 and TRBJ1-1; D is unclear. The germline CDR1 and CDR2 sequences are MNHNS and SASEGT. Trimming stripped 8 bases from V and 1 base from J, with 14 bases between. The CDR3 is made up of 14 amino acids.

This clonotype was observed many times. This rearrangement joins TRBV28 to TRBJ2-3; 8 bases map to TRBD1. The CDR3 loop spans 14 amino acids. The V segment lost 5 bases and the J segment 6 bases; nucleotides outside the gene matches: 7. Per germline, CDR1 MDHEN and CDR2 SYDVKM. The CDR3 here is CASSIGQGWDTQYF. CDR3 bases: TGTGCCAGCAGTATAGGACAGGGTTGGGATACGCAGTATTTT.

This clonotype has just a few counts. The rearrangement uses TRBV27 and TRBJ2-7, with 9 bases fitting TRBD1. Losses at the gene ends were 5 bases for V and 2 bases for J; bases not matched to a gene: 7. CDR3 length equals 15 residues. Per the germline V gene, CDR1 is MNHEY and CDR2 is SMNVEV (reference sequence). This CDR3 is CASSPGTGRTYEQYF. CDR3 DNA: TGTGCCAGCAGTCCCGGGACAGGGCGTACCTACGAGCAGTACTTC.

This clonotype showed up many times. As DNA, the CDR3 is TGTGCCAGCAGCCAAGATGGGAGGGGCTACACCTTC. Translating it yields CASSQDGRGYTF. This chain joins TRBV3-1 and TRBJ1-2; D call uncertain. The V end was cut by 0 bases, the J end by 8 bases, with 7 bases between. Germline-derived CDR1 and CDR2 are LGHDT and YNNKEL (reference sequence). This CDR3 is built from 12 residues.

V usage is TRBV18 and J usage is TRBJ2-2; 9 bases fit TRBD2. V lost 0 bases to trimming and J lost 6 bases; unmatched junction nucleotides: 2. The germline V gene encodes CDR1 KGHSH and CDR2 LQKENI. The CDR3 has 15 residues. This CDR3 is CASSPPSSGAGELFF. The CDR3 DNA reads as TGTGCCAGCTCACCACCGTCTAGCGGGGCCGGGGAGCTGTTTTTT.

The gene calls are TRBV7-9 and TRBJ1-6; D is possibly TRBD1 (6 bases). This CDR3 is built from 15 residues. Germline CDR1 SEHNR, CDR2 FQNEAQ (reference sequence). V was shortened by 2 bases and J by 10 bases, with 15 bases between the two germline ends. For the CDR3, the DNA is TGTGCCAGCAGCTTACTACAGGGTGTCGACTCACCCCTCCACTTT. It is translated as CASSLLQGVDSPLHF.

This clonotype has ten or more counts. The DNA of the CDR3 is TGTGCCAGCTCAAAAGAGATCTCCTATAATTCACCCCTCCACTTT. Residues: CASSKEISYNSPLHF. This chain uses TRBV18 with TRBJ1-6; D is undetermined. Germline CDR1 KGHSH, CDR2 LQKENI. CDR3 size: 15 residues. With 5 bases removed from V and 0 bases from J, the gap between germline ends came to 8 bases.

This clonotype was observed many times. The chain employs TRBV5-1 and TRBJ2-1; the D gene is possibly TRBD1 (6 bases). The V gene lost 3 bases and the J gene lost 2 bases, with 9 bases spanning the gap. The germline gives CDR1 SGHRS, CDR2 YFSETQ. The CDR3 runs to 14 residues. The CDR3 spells CASSYGDTYNEQFF. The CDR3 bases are TGCGCCAGCAGCTACGGGGACACCTACAATGAGCAGTTCTTC.